This entry lists 5 T cell receptor beta chains sequenced from one sample in a study of cytomegalovirus exposure and HLA in healthy donors. This PCR relied on a set of 60 Vbeta primers and 13 Jbeta primers. The protocol was immunoSEQ multiplex PCR, while the TCRdb copy is restricted to in-frame clones and leaves out a portion. The sample holds roughly 160,000 clones; more than 75% are singletons and the top ten take roughly 9.7%. Specimen: PBMCs. The source of these receptors is a man aged 18 to 30 in good health and CMV-seropositive.

This clone was found once. The CDR3 reads CATSRDVGARNQPQHF. CDR3 bases: TGTGCCACCAGCAGAGATGTTGGGGCTCGCAATCAGCCCCAGCATTTT. The gene calls are TRBV15 and TRBJ1-5; D may be TRBD1 (5 bases). This CDR3 comprises 16 residues. Deletions cut 0 bases from V and 2 bases from J, with 11 bases between. The germline V gene encodes CDR1 LNHNV and CDR2 YYDKDF (reference sequence).

The chain is built from TRBV11-2 and TRBJ2-7; 12 positions agree with TRBD2. Germline values: CDR1 SGHAT, CDR2 FQNNGV. J gave up 6 bases and V 3 bases, and 6 bases lay outside the gene matches. The CDR3 is 15 amino acids. CDR3 sequence (DNA): TGTGCCAGCAGCTTTCGGACTAGCGGGATGTTCGAGCAGTACTTC. It codes for CASSFRTSGMFEQYF.

The chain employs TRBV7-9 and TRBJ1-4, with 8 bases that match TRBD1. Trimming took 3 bases from V and 8 from J; bases not matched to a gene: 5. The length of the CDR3 is 14 residues. Germline CDR1 and CDR2: SEHNR and FQNEAQ (reference sequence). CDR3 amino acids: CASSLNTGGEKLFF. The CDR3 DNA reads as TGTGCCAGCAGCTTGAATACAGGGGGGGAAAAACTGTTTTTT.

V gene TRBV29-1 combines with J gene TRBJ2-1; 7 nucleotides align to TRBD2. This CDR3 region has 12 residues. Germline V gives CDR1 SQVTM, CDR2 ANQGSEA. After removal of 3 bases from V and 11 bases from J, the junction contained 7 bases not matched to a gene. DNA for the CDR3: TGCAGCGTTGATTGGCGGGAGCGGCAGCAGTTCTTC. It specifies CSVDWRERQQFF.

This chain links TRBV15 with TRBJ1-1; TRBD1 matches 8 bases. V dropped 1 base and J dropped 1; count of bases not matched to a gene: 5. The CDR3 spans 16 residues. The germline V gene encodes CDR1 LNHNV and CDR2 YYDKDF (reference sequence). CDR3 residues: CATSRGGGQGNTEAFF. In DNA form, the CDR3 reads TGTGCCACCAGCAGAGGGGGTGGACAGGGGAACACTGAAGCTTTCTTT.